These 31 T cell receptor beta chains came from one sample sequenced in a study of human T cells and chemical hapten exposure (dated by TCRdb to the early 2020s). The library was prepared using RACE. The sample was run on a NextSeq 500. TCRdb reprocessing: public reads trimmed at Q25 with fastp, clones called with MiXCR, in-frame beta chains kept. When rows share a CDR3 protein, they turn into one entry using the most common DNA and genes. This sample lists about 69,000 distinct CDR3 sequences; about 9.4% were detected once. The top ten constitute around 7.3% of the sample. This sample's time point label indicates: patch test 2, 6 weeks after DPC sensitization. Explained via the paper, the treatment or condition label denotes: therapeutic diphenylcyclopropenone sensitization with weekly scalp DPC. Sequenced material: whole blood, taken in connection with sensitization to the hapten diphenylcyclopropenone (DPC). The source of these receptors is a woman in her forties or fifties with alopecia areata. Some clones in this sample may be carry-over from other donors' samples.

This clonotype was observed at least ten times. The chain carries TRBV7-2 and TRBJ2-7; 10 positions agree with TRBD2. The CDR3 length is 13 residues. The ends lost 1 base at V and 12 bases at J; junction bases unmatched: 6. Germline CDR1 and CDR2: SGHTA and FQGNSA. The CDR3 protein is CASSLVLAGAPYF. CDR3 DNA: TGTGCCAGCAGCTTAGTGCTAGCGGGAGCGCCGTACTTC.

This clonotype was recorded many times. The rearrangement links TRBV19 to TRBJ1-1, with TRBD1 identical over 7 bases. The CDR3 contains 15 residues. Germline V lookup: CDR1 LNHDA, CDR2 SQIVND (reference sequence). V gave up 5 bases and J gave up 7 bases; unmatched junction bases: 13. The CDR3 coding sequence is TGTGCCAGTAGTCTCGGAAGGGACAGTAAAAATGAAGCTTTCTTT. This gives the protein CASSLGRDSKNEAFF.

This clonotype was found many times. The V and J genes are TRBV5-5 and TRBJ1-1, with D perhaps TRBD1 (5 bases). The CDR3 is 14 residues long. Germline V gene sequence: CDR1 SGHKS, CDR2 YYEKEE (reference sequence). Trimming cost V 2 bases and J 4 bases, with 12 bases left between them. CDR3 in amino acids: CASSFTGAGTEAFF. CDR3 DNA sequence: TGTGCCAGCAGCTTCACCGGGGCTGGCACTGAAGCTTTCTTT.

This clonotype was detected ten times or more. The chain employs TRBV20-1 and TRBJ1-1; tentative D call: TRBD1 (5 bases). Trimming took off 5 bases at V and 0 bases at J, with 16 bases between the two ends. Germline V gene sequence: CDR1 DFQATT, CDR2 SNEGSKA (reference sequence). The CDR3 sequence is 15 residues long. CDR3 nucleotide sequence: TGCAGTGCTCCATCCCGGGGAGGGGTGAACACTGAAGCTTTCTTT. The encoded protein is CSAPSRGGVNTEAFF.

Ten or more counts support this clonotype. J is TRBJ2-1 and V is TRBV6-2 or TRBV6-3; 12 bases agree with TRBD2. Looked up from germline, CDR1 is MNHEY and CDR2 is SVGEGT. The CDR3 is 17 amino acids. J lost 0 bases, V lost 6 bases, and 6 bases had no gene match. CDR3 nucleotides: TGTGCCAGCAGCCCGTCGACTAGCGGGGGCTCCTACAATGAGCAGTTCTTC. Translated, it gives CASSPSTSGGSYNEQFF.

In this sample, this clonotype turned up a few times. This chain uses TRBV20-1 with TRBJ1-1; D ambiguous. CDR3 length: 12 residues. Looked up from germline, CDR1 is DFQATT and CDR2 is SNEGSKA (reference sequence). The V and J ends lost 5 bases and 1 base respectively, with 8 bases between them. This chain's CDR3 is CSAPPGNTEAFF. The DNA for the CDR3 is TGCAGTGCTCCCCCAGGGAACACTGAAGCTTTCTTT.

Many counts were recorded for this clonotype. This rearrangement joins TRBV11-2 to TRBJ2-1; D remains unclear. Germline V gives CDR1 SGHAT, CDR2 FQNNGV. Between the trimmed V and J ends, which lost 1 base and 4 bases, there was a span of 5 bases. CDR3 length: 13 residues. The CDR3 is CASSLGGYNEQFF. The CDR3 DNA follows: TGTGCCAGCAGCTTAGGGGGTTACAATGAGCAGTTCTTC.

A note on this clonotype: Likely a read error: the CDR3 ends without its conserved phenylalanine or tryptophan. CDR3 loop: CASSSLAGVGEQFL. The CDR3 DNA sequence: TGTGCCAGCAGCTCTTTAGCGGGAGTGGGTGAGCAGTTCCTC. This chain joins TRBV11-2 and TRBJ2-1; 9 bases are shared with TRBD2. The CDR3 totals 14 residues. Germline V CDR1 and CDR2: SGHAT, FQNNGV. V lost 4 bases, J lost 9 bases, and 7 bases stayed unmatched.

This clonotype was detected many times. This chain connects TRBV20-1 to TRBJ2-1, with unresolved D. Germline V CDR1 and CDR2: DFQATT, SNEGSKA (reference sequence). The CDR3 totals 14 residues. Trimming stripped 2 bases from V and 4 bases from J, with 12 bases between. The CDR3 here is CSARMRKGYNEQFF. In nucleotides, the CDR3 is TGCAGTGCTAGAATGCGGAAAGGATACAATGAGCAGTTCTTC.

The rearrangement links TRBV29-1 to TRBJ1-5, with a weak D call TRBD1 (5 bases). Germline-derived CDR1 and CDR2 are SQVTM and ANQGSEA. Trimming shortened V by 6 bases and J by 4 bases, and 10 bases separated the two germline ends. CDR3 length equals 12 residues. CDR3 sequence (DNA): TGCAGCGTGGGGGGAGGAAATCAGCCCCAGCATTTT. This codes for CSVGGGNQPQHF.

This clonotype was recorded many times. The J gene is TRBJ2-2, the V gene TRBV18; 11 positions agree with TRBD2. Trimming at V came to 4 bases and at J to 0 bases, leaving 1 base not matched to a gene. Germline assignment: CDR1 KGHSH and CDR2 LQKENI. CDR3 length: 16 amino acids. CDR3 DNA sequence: TGTGCCAGCTCACGGGGACTAGCGGCGAACACCGGGGAGCTGTTTTTT. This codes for CASSRGLAANTGELFF.

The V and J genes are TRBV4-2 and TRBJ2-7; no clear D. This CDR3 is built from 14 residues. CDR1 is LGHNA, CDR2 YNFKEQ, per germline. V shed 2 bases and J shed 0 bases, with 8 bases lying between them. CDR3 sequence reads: CASSQLKGSYEQYF. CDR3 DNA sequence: TGTGCCAGCAGCCAACTTAAGGGCTCCTACGAGCAGTACTTC.

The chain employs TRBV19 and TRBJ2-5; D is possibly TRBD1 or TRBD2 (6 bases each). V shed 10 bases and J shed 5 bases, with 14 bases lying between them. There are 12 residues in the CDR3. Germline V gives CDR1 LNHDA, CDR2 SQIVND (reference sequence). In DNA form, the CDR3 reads TGTGCCACCAGACAGGCGGGGGAGACCCAGTACTTC. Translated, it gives CATRQAGETQYF. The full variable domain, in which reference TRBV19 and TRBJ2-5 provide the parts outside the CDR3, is DGGITQSPKYLFRKEGQNVTLSCEQNLNHDAMYWYRQDPGQGLRLIYYSQIVNDFQKGDIAEGYSVSREKKESFPLTVTSAQKNPTAFYLCATRQAGETQYFGPGTRLLVL.

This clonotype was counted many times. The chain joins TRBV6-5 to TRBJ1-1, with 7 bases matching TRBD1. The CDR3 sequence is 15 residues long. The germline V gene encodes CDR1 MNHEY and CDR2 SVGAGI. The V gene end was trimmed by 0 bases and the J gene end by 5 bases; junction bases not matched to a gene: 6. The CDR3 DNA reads TGTGCCAGCAGTTACTCGGTGCAGGGGGTGACTGAAGCTTTCTTT. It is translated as CASSYSVQGVTEAFF.

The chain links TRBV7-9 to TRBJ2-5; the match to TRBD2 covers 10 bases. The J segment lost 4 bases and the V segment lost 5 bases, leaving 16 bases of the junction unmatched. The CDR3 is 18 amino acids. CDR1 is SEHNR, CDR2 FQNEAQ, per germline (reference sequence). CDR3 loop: CASSQAPLAGVGRETQYF. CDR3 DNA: TGTGCCAGCAGCCAAGCTCCCCTAGCGGGAGTGGGGCGAGAGACCCAGTACTTC.

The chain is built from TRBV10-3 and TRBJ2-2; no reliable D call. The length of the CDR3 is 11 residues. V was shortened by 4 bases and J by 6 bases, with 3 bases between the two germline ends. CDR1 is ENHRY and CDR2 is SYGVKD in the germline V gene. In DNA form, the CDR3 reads TGTGCCATCAGTGCGGCCGGGGAGCTGTTTTTT. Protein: CAISAAGELFF.

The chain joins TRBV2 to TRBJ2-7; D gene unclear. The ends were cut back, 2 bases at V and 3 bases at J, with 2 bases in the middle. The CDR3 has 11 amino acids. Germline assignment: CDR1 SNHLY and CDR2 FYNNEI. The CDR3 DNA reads TGTGCCAGCAGTGAACGCTACGAGCAGTACTTC. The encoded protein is CASSERYEQYF.

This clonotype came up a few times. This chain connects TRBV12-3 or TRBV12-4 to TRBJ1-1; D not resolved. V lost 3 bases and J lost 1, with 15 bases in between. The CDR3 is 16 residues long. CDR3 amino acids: CASSLAAQRRNTEAFF. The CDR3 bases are TGTGCCAGCAGTTTGGCAGCCCAGCGGAGGAACACTGAAGCTTTCTTT.

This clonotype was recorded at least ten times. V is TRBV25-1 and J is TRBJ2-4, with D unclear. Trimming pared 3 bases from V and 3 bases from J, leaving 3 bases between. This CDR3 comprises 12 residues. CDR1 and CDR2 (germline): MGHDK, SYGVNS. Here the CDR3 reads CASSDSKNIQYF. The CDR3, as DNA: TGTGCCAGCAGTGACAGCAAAAACATTCAGTACTTC.

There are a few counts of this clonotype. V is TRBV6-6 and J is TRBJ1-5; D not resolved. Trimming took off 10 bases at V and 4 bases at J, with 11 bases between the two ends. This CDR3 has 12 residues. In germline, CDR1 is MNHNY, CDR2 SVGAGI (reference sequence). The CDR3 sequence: CATQGRNQPQHF. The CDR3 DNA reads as TGTGCCACCCAAGGGAGGAATCAGCCCCAGCATTTT.

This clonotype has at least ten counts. CDR3 sequence: CASSQPTGSGNTIYF. The CDR3 DNA sequence: TGCGCCAGCAGCCAACCGACAGGGTCTGGAAACACCATATATTTT. The J gene is TRBJ1-3, the V gene TRBV4-1, with 7 bases fitting TRBD1. Germline CDR1 reads MGHRA; CDR2 reads YSYEKL. The CDR3 length is 15 residues. The junction had 2 bases not matched to a gene; V was cut back by 2 bases and J by 1 base.

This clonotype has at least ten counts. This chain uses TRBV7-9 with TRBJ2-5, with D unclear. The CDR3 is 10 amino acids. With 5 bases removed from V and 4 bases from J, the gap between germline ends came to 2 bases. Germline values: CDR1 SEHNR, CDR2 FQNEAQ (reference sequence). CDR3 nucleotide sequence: TGTGCCAGCAGCGGAGAGACCCAGTACTTC. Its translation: CASSGETQYF.

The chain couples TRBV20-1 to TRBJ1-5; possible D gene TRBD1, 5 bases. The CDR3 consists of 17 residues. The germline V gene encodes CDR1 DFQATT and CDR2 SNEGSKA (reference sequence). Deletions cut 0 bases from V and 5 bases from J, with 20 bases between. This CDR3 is CSARDPFIRGNDQPQHF. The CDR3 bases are TGCAGTGCTAGAGACCCGTTTATCCGGGGGAACGATCAGCCCCAGCATTTT.

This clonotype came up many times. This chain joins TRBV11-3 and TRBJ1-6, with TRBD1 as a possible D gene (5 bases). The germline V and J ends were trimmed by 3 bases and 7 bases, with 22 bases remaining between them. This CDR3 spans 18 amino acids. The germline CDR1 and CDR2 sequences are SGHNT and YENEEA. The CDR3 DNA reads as TGTGCCAGCAGCTTTATGGACAAAATGAGTGATAAGAATTCACCCCTCCACTTT. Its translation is CASSFMDKMSDKNSPLHF.

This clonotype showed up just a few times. CDR3 sequence: CASSPRTATSGTDTQYF. The CDR3 DNA reads as TGTGCCAGCTCACCCCGGACAGCGACGTCGGGCACAGATACGCAGTATTTT. The gene calls are TRBV18 and TRBJ2-3, with D perhaps TRBD1 (6 bases). CDR1 is KGHSH and CDR2 is LQKENI in the germline V gene. The V and J ends lost 3 bases and 1 base respectively, with 17 bases between them. This CDR3 spans 17 amino acids.

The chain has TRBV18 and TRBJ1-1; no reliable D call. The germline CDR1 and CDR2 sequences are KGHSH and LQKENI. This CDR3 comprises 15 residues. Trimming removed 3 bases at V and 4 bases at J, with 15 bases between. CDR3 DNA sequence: TGTGCCAGCTCACCCATCATGGAAGTAGGCACTGAAGCTTTCTTT. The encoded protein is CASSPIMEVGTEAFF. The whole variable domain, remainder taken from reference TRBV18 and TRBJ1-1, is NAGVMQNPRHLVRRRGQEARLRCSPMKGHSHVYWYRQLPEEGLKFMVYLQKENIIDESGMPKERFSAEFPKEGPSILRIQQVVRGDSAAYFCASSPIMEVGTEAFFGQGTRLTVV.

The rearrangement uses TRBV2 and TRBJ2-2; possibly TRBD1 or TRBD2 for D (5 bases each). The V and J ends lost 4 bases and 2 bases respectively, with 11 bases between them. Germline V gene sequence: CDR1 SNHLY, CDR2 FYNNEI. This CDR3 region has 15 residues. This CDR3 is CASSGGVLNTGELFF. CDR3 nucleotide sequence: TGTGCCAGCAGTGGAGGGGTTCTAAACACCGGGGAGCTGTTTTTT.

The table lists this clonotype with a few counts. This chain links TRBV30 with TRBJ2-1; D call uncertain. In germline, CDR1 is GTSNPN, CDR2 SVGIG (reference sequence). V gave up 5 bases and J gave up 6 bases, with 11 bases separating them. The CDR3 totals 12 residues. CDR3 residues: CAWAMRINEQFF. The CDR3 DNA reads TGTGCCTGGGCGATGCGAATCAATGAGCAGTTCTTC.

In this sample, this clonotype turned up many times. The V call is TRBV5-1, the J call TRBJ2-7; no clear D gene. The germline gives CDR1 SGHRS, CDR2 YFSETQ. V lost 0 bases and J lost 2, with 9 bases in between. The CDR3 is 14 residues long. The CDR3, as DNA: TGCGCCAGCAGCTTGGCCCGACAAACCTACGAGCAGTACTTC. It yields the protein CASSLARQTYEQYF.

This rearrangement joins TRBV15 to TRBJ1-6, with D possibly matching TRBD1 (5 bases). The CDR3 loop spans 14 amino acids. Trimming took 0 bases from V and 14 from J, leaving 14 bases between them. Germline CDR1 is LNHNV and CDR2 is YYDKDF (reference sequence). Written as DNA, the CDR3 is TGTGCCACCAGCAGAGATAGACAGTGGGGTACCCTCCACTTT. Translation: CATSRDRQWGTLHF.

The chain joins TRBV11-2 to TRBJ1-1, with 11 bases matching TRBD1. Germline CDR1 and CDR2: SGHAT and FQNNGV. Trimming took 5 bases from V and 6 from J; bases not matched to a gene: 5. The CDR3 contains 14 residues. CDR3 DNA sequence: TGTGCCAGCAGCCCCGGGACAGGGGGAGCTGAAGCTTTCTTT. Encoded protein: CASSPGTGGAEAFF.